Below, one T cell receptor beta chain is given with its context. The sample is drawn from a study of blood T cell repertoires in COVID-19. The wider study: The samples span acute and convalescent COVID-19 from the United States, Italy and Spain.

V lost 4 bases and J lost 3; bases outside the gene matches: 9. The CDR3 spans 15 residues. The germline V gene encodes CDR1 LGHNA and CDR2 YSLEER. Authors' methods: From reference gene primer amplification, estimates of nucleated cell counts were derived. TCRdb keeps only in-frame clones here, not all; method: immunoSEQ multiplex PCR. The D gene and trimming were derived from the DNA, and the V and J assignments and clone size from that table. The sample has approximately 150,000 clones, around 81% seen once. V usage is TRBV4-3 and J usage is TRBJ2-7; 7 positions agree with TRBD1. This receptor was obtained from a human donor in a cohort sampled during active COVID-19. The sequenced sample was peripheral blood. The CDR3 is CASSRETGVGYEQYF. The CDR3, as DNA: TGCGCCAGCAGCCGAGAAACAGGGGTCGGCTACGAGCAGTACTTC.